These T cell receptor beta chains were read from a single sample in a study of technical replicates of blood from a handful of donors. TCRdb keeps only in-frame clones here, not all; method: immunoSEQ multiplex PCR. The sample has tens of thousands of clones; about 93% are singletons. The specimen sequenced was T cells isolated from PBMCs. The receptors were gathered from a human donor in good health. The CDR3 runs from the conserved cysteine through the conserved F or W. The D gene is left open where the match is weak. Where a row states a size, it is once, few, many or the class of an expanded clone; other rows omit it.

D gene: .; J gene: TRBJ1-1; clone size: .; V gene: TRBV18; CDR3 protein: CASSSDMNTEAFF; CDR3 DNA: TGTGCCAGCTCATCAGACATGAACACTGAAGCTTTCTTT
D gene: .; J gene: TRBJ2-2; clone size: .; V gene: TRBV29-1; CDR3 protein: CSVVGPGKNTGELFF; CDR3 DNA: TGCAGCGTTGTGGGGCCAGGGAAGAACACCGGGGAGCTGTTTTTT
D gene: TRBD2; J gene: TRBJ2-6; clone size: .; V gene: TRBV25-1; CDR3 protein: CASSLLGGGSGANVLTF; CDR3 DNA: TGTGCCAGCAGCCTCCTGGGGGGGGGTTCTGGGGCCAACGTCCTGACTTTC
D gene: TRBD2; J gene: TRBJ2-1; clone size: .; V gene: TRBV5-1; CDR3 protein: CASSSGTTYNEQFF; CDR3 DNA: TGCGCCAGCAGCTCCGGGACTACTTACAATGAGCAGTTCTTC
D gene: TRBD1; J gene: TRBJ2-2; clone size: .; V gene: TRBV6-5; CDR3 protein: CASNRQGVTGELFF; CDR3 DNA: TGTGCCAGCAACCGACAGGGAGTCACCGGGGAGCTGTTTTTT
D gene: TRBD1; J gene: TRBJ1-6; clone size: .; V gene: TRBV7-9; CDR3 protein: CASSPQTGQHSPLHF; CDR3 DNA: TGTGCCAGCAGCCCGCAGACAGGGCAGCATTCACCCCTCCACTTT
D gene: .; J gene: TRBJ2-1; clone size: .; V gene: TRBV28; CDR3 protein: CASSSLTTNSYNEQFF; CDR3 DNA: TGTGCCAGCAGTTCCCTGACGACAAATTCCTACAATGAGCAGTTCTTC
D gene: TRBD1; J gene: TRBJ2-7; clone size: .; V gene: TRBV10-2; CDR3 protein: CASSERGQGSYEQYF; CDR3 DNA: TGCGCCAGCAGTGAAAGGGGACAGGGTTCCTACGAGCAGTACTTC
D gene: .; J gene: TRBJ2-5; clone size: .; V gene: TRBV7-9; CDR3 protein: CASSPPWREETQYF; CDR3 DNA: TGTGCCAGCAGCCCCCCCTGGAGGGAAGAGACCCAGTACTTC
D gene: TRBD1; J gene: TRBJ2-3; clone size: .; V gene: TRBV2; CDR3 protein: CASSEALLPRLPGDREYTDTQYF; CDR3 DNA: TGTGCCAGCAGTGAAGCGCTTCTCCCGCGACTTCCGGGGGACAGGGAATACACAGATACGCAGTATTTT
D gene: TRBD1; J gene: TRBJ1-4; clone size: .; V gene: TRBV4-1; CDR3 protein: CASSQPSDRGFATNEKLFF; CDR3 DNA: TGCGCCAGCAGCCAACCGTCGGACAGGGGATTTGCAACTAATGAAAAACTGTTTTTT
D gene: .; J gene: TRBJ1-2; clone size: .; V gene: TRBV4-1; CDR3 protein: CASSQGLAPPVGASNYGYTF; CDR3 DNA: TGCGCCAGCAGCCAAGGTCTAGCCCCCCCGGTTGGAGCGTCTAACTATGGCTACACCTTC
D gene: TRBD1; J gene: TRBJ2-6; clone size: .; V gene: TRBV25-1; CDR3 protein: CASSAPPHRGSGANVLTF; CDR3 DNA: TGTGCCAGCAGTGCCCCCCCCCACAGGGGGTCCGGGGCCAACGTCCTGACTTTC
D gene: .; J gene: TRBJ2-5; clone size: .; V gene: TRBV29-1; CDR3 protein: CSVERPHAGQETQYF; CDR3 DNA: TGCAGCGTTGAACGGCCCCACGCGGGACAAGAGACCCAGTACTTC
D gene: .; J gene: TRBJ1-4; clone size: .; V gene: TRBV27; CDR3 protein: CASSPQGRGEKLFF; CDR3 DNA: TGTGCCAGCAGTCCCCAGGGGAGAGGTGAAAAACTGTTTTTT
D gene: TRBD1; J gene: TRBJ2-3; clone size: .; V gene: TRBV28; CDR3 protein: CASSLSLRQGGTDTQYF; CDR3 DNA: TGTGCCAGCAGTTTAAGTCTCAGACAGGGGGGCACAGATACGCAGTATTTT
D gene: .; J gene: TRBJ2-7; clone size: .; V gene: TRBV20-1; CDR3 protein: CSAPDGDEQYF; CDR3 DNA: TGCAGTGCCCCCGACGGGGACGAGCAGTACTTC
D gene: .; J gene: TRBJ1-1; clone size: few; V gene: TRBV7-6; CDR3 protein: CASSTTGAEAFF; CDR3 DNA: TGTGCCAGCAGCACGACAGGTGCTGAAGCTTTCTTT
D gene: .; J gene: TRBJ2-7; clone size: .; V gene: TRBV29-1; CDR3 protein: CSVDSLGRGGSYEQYF; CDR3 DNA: TGCAGCGTTGATAGTCTAGGCAGAGGGGGATCCTACGAGCAGTACTTC
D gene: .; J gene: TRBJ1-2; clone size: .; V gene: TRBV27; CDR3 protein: CASSLTGSGNYGYTF; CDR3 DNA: TGTGCCAGCAGTCTCACAGGGTCCGGAAACTATGGCTACACCTTC
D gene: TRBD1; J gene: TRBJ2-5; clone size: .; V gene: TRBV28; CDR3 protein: CASSPQGAGGYRYF; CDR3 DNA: TGTGCCAGCAGTCCCCAGGGGGCAGGTGGATACCGGTACTTC
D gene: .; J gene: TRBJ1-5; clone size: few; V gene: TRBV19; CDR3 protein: CASSFGKRSNQPQHF; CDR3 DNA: TGTGCCAGTAGTTTCGGGAAGCGTAGCAATCAGCCCCAGCATTTT
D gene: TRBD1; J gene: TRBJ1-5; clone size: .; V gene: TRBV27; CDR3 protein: CASSTDRVGYQPQHF; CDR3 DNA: TGTGCCAGCAGCACCGACAGGGTTGGTTATCAGCCCCAGCATTTT
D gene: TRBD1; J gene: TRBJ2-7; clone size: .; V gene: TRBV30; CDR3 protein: CAWSRGTGNHEQYF; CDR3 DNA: TGTGCCTGGAGCAGAGGGACAGGGAACCACGAGCAGTACTTC
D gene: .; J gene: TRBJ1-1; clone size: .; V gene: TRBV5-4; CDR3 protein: CASSWGGVQNTEAFF; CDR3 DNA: TGTGCCAGCAGCTGGGGGGGGGTACAGAACACTGAAGCTTTCTTT
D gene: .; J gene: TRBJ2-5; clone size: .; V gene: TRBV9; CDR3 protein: CASSEYQETQYF; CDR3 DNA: TGTGCCAGCAGTGAGTACCAAGAGACCCAGTACTTC
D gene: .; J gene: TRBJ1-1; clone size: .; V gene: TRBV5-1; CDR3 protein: CASSFPWGDEVNTEAFF; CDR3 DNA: TGCGCCAGCAGCTTTCCATGGGGGGACGAGGTGAACACTGAAGCTTTCTTT
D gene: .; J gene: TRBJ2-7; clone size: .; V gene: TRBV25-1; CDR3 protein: CASSEPNAGSYEQYF; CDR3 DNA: TGTGCCAGCAGTGAACCAAATGCGGGGTCCTACGAGCAGTACTTC
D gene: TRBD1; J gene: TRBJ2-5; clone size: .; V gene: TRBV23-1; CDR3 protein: CASSQYALDRGLETQYF; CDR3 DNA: TGCGCCAGCAGTCAATATGCGTTGGACAGGGGGCTGGAGACCCAGTACTTC
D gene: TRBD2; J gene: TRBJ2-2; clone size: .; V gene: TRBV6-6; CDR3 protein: CASKWTSRNTGELFF; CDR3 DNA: TGTGCCAGCAAATGGACTAGCCGTAACACCGGGGAGCTGTTTTTT
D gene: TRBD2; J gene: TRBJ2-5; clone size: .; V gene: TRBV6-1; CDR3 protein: CASISTSGSYETQYF; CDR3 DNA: TGTGCCAGCATATCAACTAGCGGGAGTTACGAGACCCAGTACTTC